The source of this T cell receptor (beta chain) is a study of blood T cell repertoires in COVID-19. Living in under 30 US areas, the participants were between 18 and 89 years of age. As processed by the authors: Estimation of nucleated cell counts was performed using reference gene primer amplification. Measured with immunoSEQ multiplex PCR; TCRdb has only the in-frame clones, and not every one. The V and J calls and clone size come from that table; D and trimming were worked out from the DNA. In the table there are 400,000 or so clones, less than 95% of which are singletons. The sequence was collected from a man aged 18 to 29 who had recovered from COVID-19. Material: PBMCs or T cells enriched from blood (not recorded which).

Here the CDR3 reads CASSIGSGYYGYTF. The CDR3 nucleotides read TGTGCCAGCAGTATAGGGTCGGGGTACTATGGCTACACCTTC. The V call is TRBV28, the J call TRBJ1-2; D call uncertain. The CDR3 loop spans 14 amino acids. With 5 bases removed from V and 3 bases from J, the gap between germline ends came to 13 bases. The germline gives CDR1 MDHEN, CDR2 SYDVKM.